This T cell receptor beta chain was obtained from a study of CD8 T cells in Susac syndrome. For the study at large: Intravenous immunoglobulin alone or corticosteroids were being given to patients with Susac syndrome at blood draw, unless they were therapy-naive.

Through negative isolation, CD4+ and CD8+ T cells were obtained, while TEMRA cells were enriched using FACS. As concerns this clonotype: Its target is unknown.

Reverse transcription of about 0.5 to 1 ug RNA used random hexamers. The TCR beta CDR3 was amplified by immunoSEQ multiplex PCR across 54 Vbeta, 13 Jbeta. TCRdb itself ran the immunoSEQ multiplex PCR reads through MiXCR, one entry per CDR3 protein. The table includes about 180,000 distinct CDR3 sequences, 85% to 95% detected once. The CDR3 covers 16 residues. Germline CDR1 SGHTA, CDR2 FQGNSA. The V segment lost 5 bases and the J segment 0 bases; nucleotides outside the gene matches: 8. Study-wide results and limits: An acknowledgment was made by the study that its TCR sequencing and HLA analysis involved relatively few individuals.

Sequenced: CD4+ T cells from PBMCs. The chain uses TRBV7-2 and TRBJ2-7, with 9 bases fitting TRBD1. This TCR was recovered from a human donor with Susac syndrome. The CDR3 region is CASSVSPGQGSYEQYF. CDR3 coding DNA: TGTGCCAGCAGCGTAAGTCCGGGACAGGGCTCCTACGAGCAGTACTTC.